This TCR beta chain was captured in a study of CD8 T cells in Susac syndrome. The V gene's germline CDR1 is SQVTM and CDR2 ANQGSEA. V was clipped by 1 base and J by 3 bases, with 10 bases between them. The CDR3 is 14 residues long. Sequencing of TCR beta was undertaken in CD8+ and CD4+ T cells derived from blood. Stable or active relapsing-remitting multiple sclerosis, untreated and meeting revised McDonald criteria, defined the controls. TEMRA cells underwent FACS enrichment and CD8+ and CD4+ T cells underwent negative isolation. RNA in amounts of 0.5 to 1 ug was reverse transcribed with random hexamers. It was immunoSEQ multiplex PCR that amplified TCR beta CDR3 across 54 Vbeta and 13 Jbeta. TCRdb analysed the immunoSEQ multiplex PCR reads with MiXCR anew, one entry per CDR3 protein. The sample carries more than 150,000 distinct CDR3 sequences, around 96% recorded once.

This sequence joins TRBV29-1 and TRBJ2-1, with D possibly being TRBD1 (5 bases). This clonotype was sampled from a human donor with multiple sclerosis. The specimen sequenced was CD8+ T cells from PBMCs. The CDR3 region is CSVEVAGFYNEQFF. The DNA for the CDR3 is TGCAGCGTTGAAGTCGCAGGGTTCTACAATGAGCAGTTCTTC.